The T cell receptor beta chain described here comes from a study of T cells in Graves' hyperthyroidism and ophthalmopathy. Using RNA transcripts as the source, TCR beta CDR3 regions were amplified. The TCR CDR3 was amplified in a first-round RT-PCR using the HTBI primer set. Each CDR3 protein gets one entry after TCRdb re-called the multiplex PCR reads with MiXCR. Here the sample spans 750,000 to 900,000 distinct CDR3 sequences, roughly 40% being singletons. The junction had 5 bases not matched to a gene; V was cut back by 11 bases and J by 6 bases. The germline gives CDR1 SNHLY, CDR2 FYNNEI. The length of the CDR3 is 11 residues.

The chain joins TRBV2 to TRBJ2-7; 9 bases fit TRBD1. Material: blood. This sequence was found in a man aged 18 to 30 with Graves' hyperthyroidism. The CDR3 reads CAWRDRVEQYF. The CDR3 DNA follows: TGTGCCTGGAGGGACAGGGTCGAGCAGTACTTC.